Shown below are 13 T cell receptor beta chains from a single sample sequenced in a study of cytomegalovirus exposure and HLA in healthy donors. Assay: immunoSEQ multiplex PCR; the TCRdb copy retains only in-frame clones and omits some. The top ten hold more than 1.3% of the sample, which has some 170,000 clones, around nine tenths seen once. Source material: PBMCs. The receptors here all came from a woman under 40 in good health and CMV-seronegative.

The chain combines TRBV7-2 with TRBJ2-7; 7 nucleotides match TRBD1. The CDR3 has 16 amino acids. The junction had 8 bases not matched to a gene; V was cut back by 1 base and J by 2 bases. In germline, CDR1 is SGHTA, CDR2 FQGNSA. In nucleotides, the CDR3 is TGTGCCAGCAGCTTAGTAGGGGGCGGAAAAACCTACGAGCAGTACTTC. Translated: CASSLVGGGKTYEQYF.

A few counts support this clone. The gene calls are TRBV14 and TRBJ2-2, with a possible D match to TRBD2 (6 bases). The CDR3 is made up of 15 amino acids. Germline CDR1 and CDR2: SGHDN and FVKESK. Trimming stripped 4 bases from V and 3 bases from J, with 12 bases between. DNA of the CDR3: TGTGCCAGCAGCCTCGTCTGGGGGGACACCGGGGAGCTGTTTTTT. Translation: CASSLVWGDTGELFF.

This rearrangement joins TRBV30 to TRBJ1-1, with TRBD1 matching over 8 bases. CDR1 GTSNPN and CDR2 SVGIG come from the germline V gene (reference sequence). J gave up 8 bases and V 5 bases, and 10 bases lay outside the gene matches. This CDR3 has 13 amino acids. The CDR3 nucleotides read TGTGCCTGGGGCGACAGGGGAAACCGGGAAGCTTTCTTT. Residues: CAWGDRGNREAFF.

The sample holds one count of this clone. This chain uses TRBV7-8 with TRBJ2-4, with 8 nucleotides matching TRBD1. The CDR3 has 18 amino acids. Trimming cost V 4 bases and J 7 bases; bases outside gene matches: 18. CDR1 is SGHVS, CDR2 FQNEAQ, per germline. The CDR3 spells CASSSPAGHRTGLNIQYF. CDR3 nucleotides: TGTGCCAGCAGCTCCCCGGCGGGGCATCGGACAGGGTTGAACATTCAGTACTTC.

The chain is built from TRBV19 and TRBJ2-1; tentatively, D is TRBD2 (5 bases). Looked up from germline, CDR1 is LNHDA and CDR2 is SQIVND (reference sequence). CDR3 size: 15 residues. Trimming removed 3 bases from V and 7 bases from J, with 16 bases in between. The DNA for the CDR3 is TGTGCCAGTAGTATTGGAAGCCGCGGGCTGAATGAGCAGTTCTTC. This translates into CASSIGSRGLNEQFF.

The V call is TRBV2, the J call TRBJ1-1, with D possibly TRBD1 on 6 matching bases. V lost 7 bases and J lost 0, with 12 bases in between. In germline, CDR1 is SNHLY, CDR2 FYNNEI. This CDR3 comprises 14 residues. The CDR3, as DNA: TGTGCCAGCACCGAGGACAGCCTGAACACTGAAGCTTTCTTT. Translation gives CASTEDSLNTEAFF. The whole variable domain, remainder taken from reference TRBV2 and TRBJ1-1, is EPEVTQTPSHQVTQMGQEVILRCVPISNHLYFYWYRQILGQKVEFLVSFYNNEISEKSEIFDDQFSVERPDGSNFTLKIRSTKLEDSAMYFCASTEDSLNTEAFFGQGTRLTVV.

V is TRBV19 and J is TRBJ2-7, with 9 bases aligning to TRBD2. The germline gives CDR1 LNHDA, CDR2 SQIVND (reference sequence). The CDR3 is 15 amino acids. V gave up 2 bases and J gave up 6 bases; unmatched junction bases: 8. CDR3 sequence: CASSISSSGVGEQYF. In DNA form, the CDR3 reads TGTGCCAGTAGTATATCATCTAGCGGGGTAGGCGAGCAGTACTTC.

The CDR3 loop reads CASRRRVNTEAFF. The CDR3, as DNA: TGTGCCAGCAGAAGAAGAGTGAACACTGAAGCTTTCTTT. The rearrangement links TRBV7-2 to TRBJ1-1; unclear D gene. V was pared by 6 bases and J by 0 bases, with 8 bases between. This CDR3 region has 13 residues. Germline assignment: CDR1 SGHTA and CDR2 FQGNSA.

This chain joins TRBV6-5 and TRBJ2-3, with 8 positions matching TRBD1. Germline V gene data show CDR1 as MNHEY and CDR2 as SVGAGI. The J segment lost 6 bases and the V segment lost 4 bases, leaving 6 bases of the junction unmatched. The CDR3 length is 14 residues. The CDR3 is CASSFTQGADTQYF. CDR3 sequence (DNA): TGTGCCAGCAGTTTTACTCAGGGGGCGGATACGCAGTATTTT.

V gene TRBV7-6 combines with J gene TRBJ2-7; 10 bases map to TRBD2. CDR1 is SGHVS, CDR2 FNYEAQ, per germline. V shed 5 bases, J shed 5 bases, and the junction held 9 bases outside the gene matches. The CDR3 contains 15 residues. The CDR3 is CASSLPGLASHEQYF. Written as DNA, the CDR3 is TGTGCCAGCAGCCTCCCGGGACTAGCGAGCCACGAGCAGTACTTC.

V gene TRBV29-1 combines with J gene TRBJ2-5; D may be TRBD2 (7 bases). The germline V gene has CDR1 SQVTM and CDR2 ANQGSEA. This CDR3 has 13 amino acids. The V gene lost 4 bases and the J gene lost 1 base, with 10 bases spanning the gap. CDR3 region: CSVVGGAQETQYF. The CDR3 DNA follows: TGCAGCGTTGTTGGGGGGGCCCAAGAGACCCAGTACTTC.

CDR3 sequence reads: CASSYPNRQGEVEQYF. The CDR3 region has the DNA TGTGCCAGCAGTTACCCCAATAGACAGGGAGAGGTCGAGCAGTACTTC. This chain uses TRBV6-5 with TRBJ2-7; 7 bases are shared with TRBD1. Germline CDR1 is MNHEY and CDR2 is SVGAGI. The CDR3 has 16 residues. Unmatched junction bases numbered 13, after V lost 2 bases and J lost 6 bases.

The CDR3 reads CASSYSGPNYEQYF. As DNA, the CDR3 is TGTGCCAGCAGCTACTCAGGGCCGAACTACGAGCAGTACTTC. The genes are TRBV7-9 and TRBJ2-7, with a weak D call TRBD1 (5 bases). The germline V gene encodes CDR1 SEHNR and CDR2 FQNEAQ (reference sequence). The CDR3 consists of 14 residues. V gave up 4 bases and J gave up 3 bases, with 13 bases separating them.